The rows below give T cell receptor beta chains drawn from one sample of a study of T-cell reconstitution after alpha-beta-depleted transplantation in children. One entry per CDR3 protein, called by TCRdb with MiXCR from the PCR reads. The sample holds about 610,000 distinct CDR3 sequences, about 10% seen once. Sequenced here: PBMCs from the stem cell graft donor, sampled from the stem cell graft. The origin of the receptors is a human donor who donated a stem cell graft to a child with acute myeloid leukemia. CDR3s leave out the opening cysteine and the closing phenylalanine or tryptophan. Expanded clones get a size class; other rows say once, few or many, or leave the size out.

TRBV5-1,NA,14,TRBJ2-1,ASSNGIVGSYNEQF
TRBV24-1,many,10,TRBJ1-5,ATSDYNQPQH
TRBV30,NA,12,TRBJ2-7,AWSVDGRGYEQY
TRBV30,few,11,TRBJ1-2,AWSVILGQGDT
TRBV25-1,many,15,TRBJ2-2,ASSAPRTVPNTGELF
TRBV11-2,NA,14,TRBJ2-7,ASSLDGGALRSEQY
TRBV9,NA,13,TRBJ1-6,ASSEGGLGNSPLH
TRBV20-1,NA,13,TRBJ2-3,SARDPAGVPDTQY
TRBV30,NA,12,TRBJ2-1,ARDTGFSYNEQF
TRBV7-8,few,13,TRBJ2-5,ASSLDLKGGETQY
TRBV3-1,NA,17,TRBJ1-5,ASSYRGLGLDNSNQPQH
TRBV11-2,few,13,TRBJ1-1,ASSLDAGLNTEAF
TRBV30,NA,13,TRBJ2-4,AWSLAGGAKNIQY
TRBV29-1,many,8,TRBJ2-1,SVQVTEQF
TRBV14,few,13,TRBJ2-1,ASSQPGLAWHEQF
TRBV7-3,NA,13,TRBJ2-3,ASSQEPTSTDTQY
TRBV15,many,13,TRBJ2-7,ATSRDRTRSYEQY
TRBV27,few,14,TRBJ1-4,ASSLGGRVGVVELF
TRBV20-1,NA,13,TRBJ2-5,SAPTSGREWETQY
TRBV29-1,NA,13,TRBJ2-1,SVEQGPSSYNEQF
TRBV6-2/TRBV6-3,few,13,TRBJ1-1,ASSYIPGTNTEAF
TRBV5-1,few,11,TRBJ2-1,ASSPLWEDEQF
TRBV29-1,many,8,TRBJ2-1,SVLVNEQF
TRBV27,many,13,TRBJ2-5,ASSPLRQGLKTQY
TRBV29-1,NA,11,TRBJ1-2,SGGRTGPEGYT